This T cell receptor beta chain was identified during a study of T cell clones after liver transplantation. Study in general: TCRbeta sequencing after a pre-transplant mixed lymphocyte reaction identified graft-donor-reactive clones, later tracked in post-transplant blood. Three of the eight recipients were HCV-positive; the rest had non-autoimmune, non-viral transplant indications. Samples came pre-transplant, pre-randomization before withdrawal, and post-randomization after withdrawal ended.

V lost 0 bases and J lost 7, with 14 bases in between. Germline V gene data show CDR1 as SGHRS and CDR2 as YFSETQ. The CDR3 consists of 15 residues. The protocol was immunoSEQ multiplex PCR, while the TCRdb copy is restricted to in-frame clones and leaves out a portion. The sample holds 70,000 to 95,000 clones, approximately 87% seen once. In this sample, this clone turned up a few times. The TCR sequence derives from a human patient who received a liver transplant. The T cells may come from the graft donor. V is TRBV5-1 and J is TRBJ1-5; a possible D gene is TRBD1 (5 bases). The input for sequencing was CD4+ T cells from blood, taken at the 22-month timepoint. The CDR3 protein is CASSLGGGGRQPQHF. Written as DNA, the CDR3 is TGCGCCAGCAGCTTGGGTGGCGGGGGAAGGCAGCCCCAGCATTTT.